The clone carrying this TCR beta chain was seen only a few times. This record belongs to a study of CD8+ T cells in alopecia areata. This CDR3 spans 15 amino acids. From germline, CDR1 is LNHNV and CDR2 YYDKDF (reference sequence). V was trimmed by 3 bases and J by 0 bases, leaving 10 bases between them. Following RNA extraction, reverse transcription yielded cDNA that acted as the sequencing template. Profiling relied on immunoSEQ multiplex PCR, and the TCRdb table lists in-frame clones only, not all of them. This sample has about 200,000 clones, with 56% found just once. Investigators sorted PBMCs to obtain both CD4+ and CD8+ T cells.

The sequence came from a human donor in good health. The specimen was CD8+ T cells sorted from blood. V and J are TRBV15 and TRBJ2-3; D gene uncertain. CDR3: CATSSRIPSTDTQYF. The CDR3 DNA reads TGTGCCACCAGCAGCCGTATCCCTAGCACAGATACGCAGTATTTT. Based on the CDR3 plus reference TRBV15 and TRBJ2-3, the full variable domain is DAMVIQNPRYQVTQFGKPVTLSCSQTLNHNVMYWYQQKSSQAPKLLFHYYDKDFNNEADTPDNFQSRRPNTSFCFLDIRSPGLGDTAMYLCATSSRIPSTDTQYFGPGTRLTVL.